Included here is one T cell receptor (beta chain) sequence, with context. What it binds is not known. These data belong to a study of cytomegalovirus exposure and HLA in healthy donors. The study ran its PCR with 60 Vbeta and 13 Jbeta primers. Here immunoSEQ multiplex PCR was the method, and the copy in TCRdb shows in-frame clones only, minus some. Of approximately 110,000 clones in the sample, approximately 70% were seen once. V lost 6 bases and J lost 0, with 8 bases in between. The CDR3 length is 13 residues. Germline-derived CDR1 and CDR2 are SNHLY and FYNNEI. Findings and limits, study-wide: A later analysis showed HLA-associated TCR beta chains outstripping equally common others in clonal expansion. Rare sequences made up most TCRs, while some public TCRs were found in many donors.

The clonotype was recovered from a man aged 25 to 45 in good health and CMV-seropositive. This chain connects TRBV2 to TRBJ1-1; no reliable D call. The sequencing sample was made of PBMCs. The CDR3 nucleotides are TGTGCCAGCAGCTTAACTCTGAACACTGAAGCTTTCTTT. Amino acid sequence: CASSLTLNTEAFF.